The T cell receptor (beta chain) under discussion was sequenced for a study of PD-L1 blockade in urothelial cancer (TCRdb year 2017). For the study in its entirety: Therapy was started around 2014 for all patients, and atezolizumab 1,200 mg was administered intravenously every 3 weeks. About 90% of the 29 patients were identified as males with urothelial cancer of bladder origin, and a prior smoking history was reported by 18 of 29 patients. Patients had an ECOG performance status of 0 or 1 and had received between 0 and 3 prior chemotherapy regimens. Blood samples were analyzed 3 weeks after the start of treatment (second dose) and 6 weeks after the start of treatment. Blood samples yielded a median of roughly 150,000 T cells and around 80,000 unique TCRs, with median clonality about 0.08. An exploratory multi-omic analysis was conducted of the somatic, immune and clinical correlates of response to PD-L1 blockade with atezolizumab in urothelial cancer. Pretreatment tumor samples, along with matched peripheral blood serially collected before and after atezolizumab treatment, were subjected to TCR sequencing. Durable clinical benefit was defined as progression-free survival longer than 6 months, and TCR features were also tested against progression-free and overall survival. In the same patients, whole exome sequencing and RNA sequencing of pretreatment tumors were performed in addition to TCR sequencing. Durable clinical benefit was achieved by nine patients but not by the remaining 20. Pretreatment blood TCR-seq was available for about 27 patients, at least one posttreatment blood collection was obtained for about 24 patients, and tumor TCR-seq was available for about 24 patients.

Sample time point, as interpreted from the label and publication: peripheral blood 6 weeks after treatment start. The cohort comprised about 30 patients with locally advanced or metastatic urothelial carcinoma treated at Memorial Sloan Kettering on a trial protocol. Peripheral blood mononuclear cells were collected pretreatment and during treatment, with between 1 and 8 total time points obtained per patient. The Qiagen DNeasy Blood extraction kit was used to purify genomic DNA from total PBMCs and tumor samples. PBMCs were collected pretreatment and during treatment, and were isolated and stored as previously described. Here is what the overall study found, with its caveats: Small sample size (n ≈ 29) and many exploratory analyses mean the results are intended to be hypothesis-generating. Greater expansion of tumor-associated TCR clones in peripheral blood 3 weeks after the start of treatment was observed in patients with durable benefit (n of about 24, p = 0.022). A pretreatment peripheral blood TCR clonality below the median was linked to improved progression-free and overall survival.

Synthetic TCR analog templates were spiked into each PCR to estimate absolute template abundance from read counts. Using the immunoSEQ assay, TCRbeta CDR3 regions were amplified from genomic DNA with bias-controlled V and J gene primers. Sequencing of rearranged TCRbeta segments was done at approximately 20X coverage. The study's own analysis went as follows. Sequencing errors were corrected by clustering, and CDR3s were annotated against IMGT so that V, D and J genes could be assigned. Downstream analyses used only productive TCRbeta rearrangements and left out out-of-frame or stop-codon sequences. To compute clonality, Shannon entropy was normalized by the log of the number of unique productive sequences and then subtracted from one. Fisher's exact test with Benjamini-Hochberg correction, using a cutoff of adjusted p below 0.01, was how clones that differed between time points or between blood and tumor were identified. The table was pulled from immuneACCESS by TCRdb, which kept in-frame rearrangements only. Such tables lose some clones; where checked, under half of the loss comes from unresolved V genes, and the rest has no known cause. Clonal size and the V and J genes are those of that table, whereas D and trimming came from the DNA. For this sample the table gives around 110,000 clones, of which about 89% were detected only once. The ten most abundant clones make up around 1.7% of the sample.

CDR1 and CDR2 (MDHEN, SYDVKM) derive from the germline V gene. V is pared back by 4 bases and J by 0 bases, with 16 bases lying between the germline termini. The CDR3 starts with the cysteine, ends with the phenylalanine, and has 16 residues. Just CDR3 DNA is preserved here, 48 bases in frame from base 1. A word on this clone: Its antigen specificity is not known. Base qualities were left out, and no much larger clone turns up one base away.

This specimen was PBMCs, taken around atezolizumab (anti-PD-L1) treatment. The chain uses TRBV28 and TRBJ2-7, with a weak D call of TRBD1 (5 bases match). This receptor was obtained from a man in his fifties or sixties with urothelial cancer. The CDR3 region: CASSWKQAFTSYEQYF. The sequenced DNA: TGTGCCAGCAGTTGGAAACAGGCGTTTACCTCCTACGAGCAGTACTTC.